The 9 T cell receptor beta chains in this list originate from one sample, sequenced in a study of blood T cell repertoires in COVID-19 (dated by TCRdb to the early 2020s). The library was produced with the immunoSEQ multiplex PCR assay. As stored in TCRdb, this immuneACCESS dataset retains in-frame rearrangements with V and J assigned. A fraction of the clones does not appear; measured against another copy, unresolved V genes explain less than half of the discrepancy, and the remainder lacks a known reason. The sample table lists over 85,000 clones, roughly 76% of them with a count of one. The top ten hold around 7.3% of the sample. The specimen sequenced was peripheral blood. The receptors were sampled from a woman in her sixties with acute or convalescent COVID-19.

The chain links TRBV7-6 to TRBJ1-5, with D possibly matching TRBD1 (5 bases). CDR1 SGHVS and CDR2 FNYEAQ come from the germline V gene. The V gene lost 5 bases and the J gene lost 7 bases, with 15 bases spanning the gap. The CDR3 is 14 residues long. The CDR3 sequence: CASSQDTQGQPQHF. CDR3 nucleotides: TGTGCCAGCAGCCAAGACACCCAGGGACAGCCCCAGCATTTT.

The chain carries TRBV4-2 and TRBJ2-1, with 10 bases that match TRBD2. From germline, CDR1 is LGHNA and CDR2 YNFKEQ. V gave up 0 bases and J gave up 9 bases; unmatched junction bases: 11. The length of the CDR3 is 17 residues. The CDR3 spells CASSQDPQRGGSVEQFF. The CDR3 DNA sequence: TGTGCCAGCAGCCAAGACCCCCAGCGGGGGGGTTCTGTTGAGCAGTTCTTC.

V is TRBV5-1 and J is TRBJ2-3; 8 bases align to TRBD2. CDR3 length equals 16 residues. Looked up from germline, CDR1 is SGHRS and CDR2 is YFSETQ. Unmatched junction bases numbered 7, after V lost 0 bases and J lost 4 bases. The CDR3: CASSLAKTGGPDTQYF. CDR3 DNA sequence: TGCGCCAGCAGCTTGGCCAAAACGGGGGGGCCAGATACGCAGTATTTT.

The chain recombines TRBV3-1 (or the pseudogene TRBV3-2) with TRBJ2-7, with D uncertain. The V end was cut by 4 bases, the J end by 0 bases, with 13 bases between. The CDR3 contains 15 residues. The germline gives CDR1 LGHDT, CDR2 YNNKEL (reference sequence). This chain's CDR3 is CASSPGQVRSYEQYF. The CDR3 DNA reads TGTGCCAGCAGCCCTGGGCAGGTCCGCTCCTACGAGCAGTACTTC.

This sequence joins TRBV10-3 and TRBJ1-5; D is undetermined. This CDR3 is built from 14 residues. The V gene lost 6 bases and the J gene lost 7 bases, with 16 bases spanning the gap. The germline V gene has CDR1 ENHRY and CDR2 SYGVKD. Here the CDR3 reads CAISDNSINQPQHF. DNA for the CDR3: TGTGCCATCAGCGATAACTCAATCAACCAGCCCCAGCATTTT.

Notes on this clone: The junction departs from the called germline gene at one end, perhaps through a read error. V gene TRBV7-3 combines with J gene TRBJ2-1, with 14 bases identical to TRBD2. There are 17 residues in the CDR3. Germline V gives CDR1 SGHTA, CDR2 FQGTGA. CDR3 residues: CASSLTGTSGGYSEQFF. The CDR3 DNA follows: TGTGCCAGCAGCTTAACCGGGACTAGCGGGGGTTACAGTGAGCAGTTCTTC. Together with reference TRBV7-3 and TRBJ2-1, the CDR3 gives the full variable domain: GAGVSQTPSNKVTEKGKYVELRCDPISGHTALYWYRQSLGQGPEFLIYFQGTGAADDSGLPNDRFFAVRPEGSVSTLKIQRTERGDSAVYLCASSLTGTSGGYSEQFFGPGTRLTVL.

V and J are TRBV24-1 and TRBJ1-1; D unresolved. The CDR3 is 14 residues long. V dropped 2 bases and J dropped 11 bases, with 17 bases sitting between them. CDR1 is KGHDR, CDR2 SFDVKD, per germline. DNA of the CDR3: TGTGCCACCAGTGATTCGATGGCGTCCGGCAGGGCTTTCTTT. As protein: CATSDSMASGRAFF.

The chain links TRBV30 to TRBJ2-3, with 7 positions matching TRBD2. This CDR3 is built from 22 residues. Germline V gene lookup returns CDR1 GTSNPN and CDR2 SVGIG (reference sequence). Trimming cost V 1 base and J 0 bases; bases outside gene matches: 25. CDR3 protein: CAWSATVLTSAVGRKSTDTQYF. The CDR3 coding sequence is TGTGCCTGGAGTGCGACTGTTCTCACTAGCGCGGTTGGGCGGAAAAGCACAGATACGCAGTATTTT. Looking up the rest from reference TRBV30 and TRBJ2-3 gives the full variable domain: SQTIHQWPATLVQPVGSPLSLECTVEGTSNPNLYWYRQAAGRGLQLLFYSVGIGQISSEVPQNLSASRPQDRQFILSSKKLLLSDSGFYLCAWSATVLTSAVGRKSTDTQYFGPGTRLTVL.

This clone has more than one count but fewer than ten. This chain joins TRBV28 and TRBJ1-5; D is undetermined. CDR3 length: 14 residues. CDR1 is MDHEN and CDR2 is SYDVKM in the germline V gene. Trimming stripped 10 bases from V and 0 bases from J, with 13 bases between. CDR3 protein: CATREQSSNQPQHF. The CDR3 coding sequence is TGTGCCACCCGGGAACAAAGTAGCAATCAGCCCCAGCATTTT.